Below, 30 T cell receptor beta chains from the same sample are listed, as sequenced in a study of blood T cells in healthy people across ages. Together with a sample-barcoded 5' primer, a J-beta primer mix was included in a second PCR lasting about 6 to 11 cycles. TCRdb reanalysed the 5' RACE reads using MiXCR and keeps one entry per CDR3 protein. In the table there are roughly 1,300,000 distinct CDR3 sequences, roughly 60% of which are singletons. What was sequenced was blood. These receptors all stem from a young man in good health.

The CDR3 DNA reads TGTGCCAGCAGCCAACCGAAGCGGTGGGCTAGCGGGAGTAGTGAGCAGTACTTC. Residues: CASSQPKRWASGSSEQYF. The V and J genes are TRBV3-1 and TRBJ2-5, with 10 bases fitting TRBD2. Per germline, CDR1 LGHDT and CDR2 YNNKEL (reference sequence). This CDR3 spans 18 amino acids. J gave up 11 bases and V 2 bases, and 20 bases lay outside the gene matches.

This sequence joins TRBV4-1 and TRBJ2-6; the D gene is possibly TRBD2 (5 bases). Germline values: CDR1 MGHRA, CDR2 YSYEKL. This CDR3 region has 16 residues. Trimming took off 1 base at V and 2 bases at J, with 9 bases between the two ends. The CDR3 bases are TGCGCCAGCAGCCAAGTCGCCGGGGCTGGGGCCAACGTCCTGACTTTC. Translation gives CASSQVAGAGANVLTF.

V and J are TRBV7-2 and TRBJ2-1, with no clear D. Germline V gives CDR1 SGHTA, CDR2 FQGNSA. V was cut by 6 bases and J by 8 bases, with 14 bases left in between. The CDR3 extends over 13 amino acids. The CDR3 region is CASRSYVVDEQFF. In DNA form, the CDR3 reads TGTGCCAGCAGGAGCTATGTTGTCGATGAGCAGTTCTTC.

This chain joins TRBV20-1 and TRBJ1-6; no reliable D call. The CDR3 spans 12 residues. Trimming pared 3 bases from V and 8 bases from J, leaving 8 bases between. Germline CDR1 and CDR2: DFQATT and SNEGSKA (reference sequence). The DNA for the CDR3 is TGCAGTGCTAGTGGGTACGATTCACCCCTCCACTTT. Protein sequence: CSASGYDSPLHF.

The rearrangement joins TRBV7-2 to TRBJ1-2; D not certain. Deletions cut 6 bases from V and 6 bases from J, with 14 bases between. Germline assignment: CDR1 SGHTA and CDR2 FQGNSA. CDR3 length: 13 amino acids. The CDR3 DNA sequence: TGTGCCAGCAGGGCGTCAGGAACCCATGGCTACACCTTC. This encodes CASRASGTHGYTF.

This sequence joins TRBV28 and TRBJ1-2; 9 bases agree with TRBD1. CDR1 and CDR2 from the germline V gene are MDHEN and SYDVKM. There are 16 residues in the CDR3. The V segment lost 8 bases and the J segment 4 bases; nucleotides outside the gene matches: 14. CDR3 sequence reads: CASGRDRVFLFYGYTF. The CDR3 nucleotides are TGTGCCAGCGGCCGGGACAGGGTCTTCCTCTTCTATGGCTACACCTTC.

The CDR3 loop is CASSPSRTTHEQYF. The CDR3 DNA sequence: TGCGCCAGCAGTCCCTCAAGGACCACCCACGAGCAGTACTTC. This chain joins TRBV10-2 and TRBJ2-7; D call uncertain. The germline V and J ends were trimmed by 5 bases and 5 bases, with 16 bases remaining between them. CDR1 is WSHSY and CDR2 is SAAADI in the germline V gene. The CDR3 sequence is 14 residues long.

This rearrangement joins TRBV4-1 to TRBJ2-5; no clear D. The CDR3 has 16 residues. Per the germline V gene, CDR1 is MGHRA and CDR2 is YSYEKL. The V and J ends lost 1 base and 4 bases respectively, with 16 bases between them. The CDR3 DNA sequence: TGCGCCAGCAGCCAAGGTCAAACAGTCAATCGAGAGACCCAGTACTTC. This translates into CASSQGQTVNRETQYF.

The rearrangement links TRBV11-2 to TRBJ1-2; D is perhaps TRBD1 (5 bases). The CDR3 loop spans 14 amino acids. The ends were cut back, 3 bases at V and 4 bases at J, with 12 bases in the middle. Germline CDR1 and CDR2: SGHAT and FQNNGV. CDR3 amino acids: CASSFTGVSYGYTF. DNA for the CDR3: TGTGCCAGCAGCTTCACAGGAGTCTCCTATGGCTACACCTTC.

This clonotype came up a few times. This chain connects TRBV29-1 to TRBJ1-2; D is unresolved. CDR1 and CDR2 (germline): SQVTM, ANQGSEA. The ends were cut back, 5 bases at V and 1 base at J, with 14 bases in the middle. The CDR3 totals 14 residues. The CDR3 coding sequence is TGCAGCGTTCTGACATCTTCCTTTAACTATGGCTACACCTTC. Its translation is CSVLTSSFNYGYTF.

This clonotype was counted between two and nine times. The chain employs TRBV4-2 and TRBJ2-7; unclear D gene. The V and J ends lost 2 bases and 6 bases respectively, with 8 bases between them. The CDR3 is made up of 12 amino acids. Germline V gene sequence: CDR1 LGHNA, CDR2 YNFKEQ. CDR3 nucleotide sequence: TGTGCCAGCAGCCAAACCCCCCTCGAGCAGTACTTC. This codes for CASSQTPLEQYF.

This chain links TRBV4-1 with TRBJ2-2, with a weak D call TRBD1 (5 bases). CDR3 size: 17 residues. The germline V gene encodes CDR1 MGHRA and CDR2 YSYEKL. With 0 bases removed from V and 2 bases from J, the gap between germline ends came to 13 bases. The CDR3 spells CASSQEVRDSNTGELFF. As DNA, the CDR3 is TGCGCCAGCAGCCAAGAGGTTCGAGACAGTAACACCGGGGAGCTGTTTTTT.

This clonotype has just one count. The genes are TRBV12-3 or TRBV12-4 and TRBJ2-1, with D perhaps TRBD1 or TRBD2 (5 bases each). The CDR3 is 14 amino acids. V was clipped by 6 bases and J by 6 bases, with 15 bases between them. The CDR3 protein is CASSHAPGANEQFF. CDR3 DNA: TGTGCCAGCAGCCACGCCCCCGGGGCCAATGAGCAGTTCTTC.

This clonotype showed up just a few times. The germline gene is not matched at one end of the junction; a read error may be the cause. V is TRBV5-1 and J is TRBJ2-1; 12 bases agree with TRBD2. The CDR3 length is 15 residues. Germline values: CDR1 SGHRS, CDR2 YFSETQ. As DNA, the CDR3 is TGTGCCAGCAGCTTAGCTAGCGGGGGGGCCAATGAGCAGTTCTTC. Its protein product is CASSLASGGANEQFF. Complete variable domain (other parts from reference TRBV5-1 and TRBJ2-1): KAGVTQTPRYLIKTRGQQVTLSCSPISGHRSVSWYQQTPGQGLQFLFEYFSETQRNKGNFPGRFSGRQFSNSRSEMNVSTLELGDSALYLCASSLASGGANEQFFGPGTRLTVL.

The CDR3, as DNA: TGCAGTGCTAGAGAGCCTCAGGTTCGTGATCAGCCCCAGCATTTT. Encoded protein: CSAREPQVRDQPQHF. The chain combines TRBV20-1 with TRBJ1-5; D unclear. Germline assignment: CDR1 DFQATT and CDR2 SNEGSKA (reference sequence). V lost 0 bases and J lost 5, with 14 bases in between. The CDR3 contains 15 residues.

This clonotype was counted between two and nine times. This chain connects TRBV5-6 to TRBJ2-3; TRBD1 matches 9 bases. The CDR3 extends over 17 amino acids. J gave up 0 bases and V 4 bases, and 9 bases lay outside the gene matches. Germline-derived CDR1 and CDR2 are SGHDT and YYEEEE. CDR3 loop: CASSSPGTGLSTDTQYF. For the CDR3, the DNA is TGTGCCAGCAGCAGTCCCGGGACAGGGTTAAGCACAGATACGCAGTATTTT.

A word on this clonotype: Relative to the germline gene, one junction end is altered; a read error may explain this. The CDR3 here is CPSSLSGQGFHGYTF. For the CDR3, the DNA is TGTCCCAGCAGTTTATCGGGACAGGGCTTTCATGGCTACACCTTC. This rearrangement joins TRBV27 to TRBJ1-2, with 9 positions matching TRBD1. The CDR3 has 15 residues. In germline, CDR1 is MNHEY, CDR2 SMNVEV (reference sequence).

This clonotype appeared once. The chain employs TRBV6-5 and TRBJ2-7; 9 nucleotides align to TRBD2. From germline, CDR1 is MNHEY and CDR2 SVGAGI. V trimming: 7 bases; J trimming: 1 base; junction bases outside the gene matches: 8. This CDR3 comprises 15 residues. CDR3 nucleotides: TGTGCCAGCACCGGGCCCCTAGCGGGATCCTACGAGCAGTACTTC. Amino acid sequence: CASTGPLAGSYEQYF.

This chain joins TRBV29-1 and TRBJ2-3; unclear D gene. The CDR3 is 12 residues long. V lost 4 bases and J lost 6, with 11 bases in between. Looked up from germline, CDR1 is SQVTM and CDR2 is ANQGSEA. The CDR3 nucleotides are TGCAGCGTTGGATCCGCTGGGGATACGCAGTATTTT. Translated, it gives CSVGSAGDTQYF.

This clonotype was observed a handful of times. The rearrangement links TRBV12-3 or TRBV12-4 to TRBJ2-3; the D gene is possibly TRBD2 (6 bases). V shed 8 bases and J shed 1 base, with 10 bases lying between them. The CDR3 spans 13 residues. The CDR3 sequence is CASWWGGTDTQYF. In nucleotides, the CDR3 is TGTGCCAGCTGGTGGGGGGGCACAGATACGCAGTATTTT.

This sequence joins TRBV24-1 and TRBJ2-7; the D call may be TRBD1 or TRBD2 (5 bases each). CDR3 length: 17 amino acids. CDR1 and CDR2 from the germline V gene are KGHDR and SFDVKD. V gave up 5 bases and J gave up 0 bases, with 19 bases separating them. CDR3: CATSVGSFGDRSYEQYF. The CDR3 DNA is TGTGCCACCAGTGTTGGAAGCTTTGGGGACCGCTCCTACGAGCAGTACTTC.

This clonotype came up a few times. V is TRBV20-1 and J is TRBJ1-1; D gene uncertain. The germline gives CDR1 DFQATT, CDR2 SNEGSKA (reference sequence). The CDR3 spans 14 residues. Trimming removed 6 bases from V and 0 bases from J, with 14 bases in between. CDR3 DNA sequence: TGCAGTGCAGGGCGTTCCCGCATGAACACTGAAGCTTTCTTT. It translates to CSAGRSRMNTEAFF.

This clonotype was seen a handful of times. The gene calls are TRBV4-1 and TRBJ2-1, with 7 nucleotides matching TRBD2. This CDR3 spans 12 amino acids. From germline, CDR1 is MGHRA and CDR2 YSYEKL. Losses at the gene ends were 0 bases for V and 10 bases for J; bases not matched to a gene: 0. In DNA, the CDR3 is TGCGCCAGCAGCCAAGAGGGGGGGGAGCAGTTCTTC. Translation: CASSQEGGEQFF.

This chain uses TRBV2 with TRBJ2-7; TRBD2 might be the D (6 bases). V was cut by 10 bases and J by 0 bases, with 25 bases left in between. Germline values: CDR1 SNHLY, CDR2 FYNNEI. The length of the CDR3 is 17 residues. Here the CDR3 reads CATELLLDGRDSYEQYF. The DNA of the CDR3 is TGTGCCACCGAACTCCTCTTGGACGGGAGAGACTCCTACGAGCAGTACTTC.

The chain uses TRBV20-1 and TRBJ2-3; D gene ambiguous. CDR1 is DFQATT, CDR2 SNEGSKA, per germline (reference sequence). V lost 4 bases, J lost 8 bases, and 7 bases lay in between. The CDR3 has 10 residues. The DNA of the CDR3 is TGCAGTGCTATTAGGTCTACGCAGTATTTT. It encodes CSAIRSTQYF.

The chain combines TRBV15 with TRBJ2-5; no clear D. The DNA end lines up better with TRBJ2-7; the J call may be wrong. This CDR3 is built from 14 residues. CDR1 is LNHNV and CDR2 is YYDKDF in the germline V gene (reference sequence). The chain's CDR3 is CATSSPSRTYEQYF. The CDR3 DNA reads as TGTGCCACCAGCAGTCCCTCAAGGACCTACGAGCAGTACTTC.

The V gene is TRBV7-7, the J gene TRBJ2-4, with TRBD1 identical over 9 bases. The J call may be incorrect, as the DNA end agrees better with TRBJ2-7. CDR3 size: 15 residues. Germline V gene sequence: CDR1 SSHAT, CDR2 FNYEAQ (reference sequence). CDR3 in DNA: TGTGCCAGCAATAACAGGACAGGGGATTCCCACGAGCAGTACTTC. It is translated as CASNNRTGDSHEQYF.

Only a few counts were recorded for this clonotype. J is TRBJ1-1 and V is TRBV7-2, with D uncertain. The V and J ends lost 5 bases and 8 bases respectively, with 12 bases between them. The CDR3 has 12 amino acids. The germline V gene has CDR1 SGHTA and CDR2 FQGNSA. CDR3 coding DNA: TGTGCCAGCAGCATTAGTATTCTAGAAGCTTTCTTT. Translated, it gives CASSISILEAFF.

The V gene is TRBV5-1, the J gene TRBJ1-2, with 7 bases fitting TRBD1. The J segment lost 6 bases and the V segment lost 2 bases, leaving 10 bases of the junction unmatched. Germline V gene sequence: CDR1 SGHRS, CDR2 YFSETQ. The CDR3 contains 15 residues. In DNA form, the CDR3 reads TGCGCCAGCAGCTTAGACCTAGGGACAGACGATGGCTACACCTTC. Encoded protein: CASSLDLGTDDGYTF.

This chain connects TRBV7-9 to TRBJ1-2; TRBD1 matches 8 bases. The V gene's germline CDR1 is SEHNR and CDR2 FQNEAQ (reference sequence). This CDR3 spans 15 amino acids. Unmatched junction bases numbered 5, after V lost 5 bases and J lost 0 bases. The CDR3 protein is CASSLDRGTNYGYTF. In DNA, the CDR3 is TGTGCCAGCAGCCTAGACAGGGGCACTAACTATGGCTACACCTTC.